These 26 T cell receptor beta chains share one sample of origin, sequenced in a study of T cell responses to AZD1222 COVID-19 vaccine. Libraries were prepared by immunoSEQ multiplex PCR; TCRdb keeps only in-frame clonotypes and omits some of them. The sample contains roughly 80,000 clones, over 75% of which appear only once. The sample in question was peripheral blood, obtained 28 days after the second AZD1222 dose. The receptors shown here come from an adult who received the AZD1222 COVID-19 vaccine.

The CDR3 DNA reads TGTGCCAGCACTTTGACTAGCGGCCAAGAGACCCAGTACTTC. The encoded protein is CASTLTSGQETQYF. The chain has TRBV3-1 (or the pseudogene TRBV3-2) and TRBJ2-5; TRBD2 agrees at 9 bases. The CDR3 contains 14 residues. V lost 7 bases to trimming and J lost 1 base; unmatched junction nucleotides: 4. Per germline, CDR1 LGHDT and CDR2 YNNKEL (reference sequence).

The chain recombines TRBV3-1 (or the pseudogene TRBV3-2) with TRBJ2-2; a weak D match, TRBD2 (5 bases). V dropped 4 bases and J dropped 7 bases, with 13 bases sitting between them. There are 14 residues in the CDR3. Germline-derived CDR1 and CDR2 are LGHDT and YNNKEL (reference sequence). DNA for the CDR3: TGTGCCAGCAGCCGTGAGGGCTTCGGCGGGGAGCTGTTTTTT. This sequence encodes CASSREGFGGELFF.

The chain couples TRBV24-1 to TRBJ2-1; D is unresolved. The length of the CDR3 is 11 residues. With 7 bases removed from V and 4 bases from J, the gap between germline ends came to 4 bases. CDR1 and CDR2 from the germline V gene are KGHDR and SFDVKD. The CDR3 region has the DNA TGTGCCACCAGCTTTTACAATGAGCAGTTCTTC. Its translation is CATSFYNEQFF.

The gene calls are TRBV12-3 or TRBV12-4 and TRBJ2-5, with D unresolved. The length of the CDR3 is 13 residues. V lost 6 bases, J lost 5 bases, and 13 bases lay in between. The CDR3 DNA is TGTGCCAGCAGCCCCCTAACCGGGGAGACCCAGTACTTC. Translation: CASSPLTGETQYF.

The V gene is TRBV24-1, the J gene TRBJ2-3, with a tentative D call TRBD1 (6 bases). The ends were cut back, 9 bases at V and 6 bases at J, with 12 bases in the middle. The CDR3 consists of 12 residues. Germline values: CDR1 KGHDR, CDR2 SFDVKD. The chain's CDR3 is CATEGEPDTQYF. CDR3 nucleotides: TGTGCCACCGAGGGGGAACCCGATACGCAGTATTTT.

The chain joins TRBV7-9 to TRBJ1-6, with TRBD1 identical over 7 bases. This CDR3 spans 16 amino acids. CDR1 SEHNR and CDR2 FQNEAQ come from the germline V gene (reference sequence). J lost 6 bases, V lost 5 bases, and 10 bases had no gene match. CDR3 sequence (DNA): TGTGCCAGCAGCACCAGTAAGACAGGGCTTAATTCACCCCTCCACTTT. It is translated as CASSTSKTGLNSPLHF.

The gene calls are TRBV10-3 and TRBJ2-5, with 9 positions matching TRBD2. This CDR3 has 16 residues. The trim removed 3 bases at V and 1 base at J, leaving 6 bases unmatched. Germline V CDR1 and CDR2: ENHRY, SYGVKD. Here the CDR3 reads CAISDTGLATQETQYF. CDR3 bases: TGTGCCATCAGTGACACGGGACTAGCCACCCAAGAGACCCAGTACTTC.

CDR3 in DNA: TGCGCCAGCAGCTTGCAGGGACAGGGGGGAAACACCATATATTTT. It specifies CASSLQGQGGNTIYF. The V call is TRBV5-1, the J call TRBJ1-3, with 10 bases identical to TRBD1. The CDR3 has 15 amino acids. The V gene's germline CDR1 is SGHRS and CDR2 YFSETQ. V shed 1 base and J 4 bases; nucleotides not matched to a gene: 2.

The chain combines TRBV11-3 with TRBJ2-1; 11 nucleotides match TRBD2. Germline lookup yields CDR1 SGHNT and CDR2 YENEEA. The CDR3 loop spans 18 amino acids. Losses at the gene ends were 4 bases for V and 9 bases for J; bases not matched to a gene: 17. For the CDR3, the DNA is TGTGCCAGCAGCTCCCTTGGGTGGAGTAGCGGGAGGGAGGTTGAGCAGTTCTTC. Protein product: CASSSLGWSSGREVEQFF. Using reference TRBV11-3 and TRBJ2-1 for the parts outside the CDR3, the full variable domain is EAGVVQSPRYKIIEKKQPVAFWCNPISGHNTLYWYLQNLGQGPELLIRYENEEAVDDSQLPKDRFSAERLKGVDSTLKIQPAELGDSAVYLCASSSLGWSSGREVEQFFGPGTRLTVL.

V and J are TRBV7-2 and TRBJ2-7; 10 nucleotides line up with TRBD2. CDR3 length: 17 residues. CDR1 SGHTA and CDR2 FQGNSA come from the germline V gene. V trimming: 5 bases; J trimming: 2 bases; junction bases outside the gene matches: 12. The CDR3 here is CASSAALSGRTPYEQYF. In DNA form, the CDR3 reads TGTGCCAGCAGCGCAGCTCTTAGCGGGAGGACGCCCTACGAGCAGTACTTC.

The gene calls are TRBV19 and TRBJ1-1; D is perhaps TRBD1 (5 bases). The CDR3 runs to 14 residues. V was pared by 6 bases and J by 2 bases, with 13 bases between. The V gene's germline CDR1 is LNHDA and CDR2 SQIVND (reference sequence). The CDR3 here is CASRQDRKNTEAFF. The CDR3 DNA sequence: TGTGCCAGTAGACAGGACCGGAAAAACACTGAAGCTTTCTTT.

This CDR3 is CASTRDRGKETQYF. CDR3 nucleotides: TGTGCCAGCACGCGAGACAGGGGGAAAGAGACCCAGTACTTC. This rearrangement joins TRBV2 to TRBJ2-5; 9 bases match TRBD1. J lost 3 bases, V lost 7 bases, and 6 bases had no gene match. CDR1 SNHLY and CDR2 FYNNEI come from the germline V gene. The CDR3 has 14 amino acids. The whole variable domain, remainder taken from reference TRBV2 and TRBJ2-5, is EPEVTQTPSHQVTQMGQEVILRCVPISNHLYFYWYRQILGQKVEFLVSFYNNEISEKSEIFDDQFSVERPDGSNFTLKIRSTKLEDSAMYFCASTRDRGKETQYFGPGTRLLVL.

V gene TRBV5-8 combines with J gene TRBJ2-5; 12 bases fit TRBD1. Trimming removed 4 bases from V and 4 bases from J; junction bases left unmatched: 5. The CDR3 spans 15 residues. The V gene's germline CDR1 is SGHTS and CDR2 YDEGEE. CDR3 region: CASSPGQGARETQYF. The DNA for the CDR3 is TGTGCCAGCAGCCCGGGACAGGGGGCGCGAGAGACCCAGTACTTC.

The V gene is TRBV7-3, the J gene TRBJ1-1; D perhaps matches TRBD1 (6 bases). This CDR3 contains 13 residues. CDR1 is SGHTA, CDR2 FQGTGA, per germline. V lost 1 base to trimming and J lost 8 bases, with 11 bases between them. This CDR3 is CASSLRGQGEAFF. The CDR3, as DNA: TGTGCCAGCAGCTTAAGAGGCCAGGGGGAAGCTTTCTTT.

This chain joins TRBV19 and TRBJ2-2, with D perhaps matching TRBD2 (6 bases). V dropped 3 bases and J dropped 3 bases, with 14 bases sitting between them. The length of the CDR3 is 16 residues. Germline V gene data show CDR1 as LNHDA and CDR2 as SQIVND (reference sequence). This chain's CDR3 is CASSIRRGLYTGELFF. The CDR3 nucleotides are TGTGCCAGTAGTATCAGAAGGGGACTCTACACCGGGGAGCTGTTTTTT.

The gene calls are TRBV7-8 and TRBJ1-2; D not resolved. This CDR3 contains 15 residues. The V gene lost 4 bases and the J gene lost 3 bases, with 15 bases spanning the gap. The germline CDR1 and CDR2 sequences are SGHVS and FQNEAQ. CDR3 sequence: CASSSSGWGDYGYTF. Written as DNA, the CDR3 is TGTGCCAGCAGCTCCTCAGGCTGGGGAGACTATGGCTACACCTTC.

Only a few counts were recorded for this clone. This rearrangement joins TRBV12-3 or TRBV12-4 to TRBJ1-5; D is unclear. Trimming removed 6 bases at V and 4 bases at J, with 10 bases between. The CDR3 extends over 13 amino acids. This chain's CDR3 is CASRPDGNQPQHF. CDR3 DNA: TGTGCCAGCAGACCGGACGGAAATCAGCCCCAGCATTTT.

The chain is built from TRBV4-2 and TRBJ2-1; no clear D. This CDR3 comprises 14 residues. CDR1 and CDR2 from the germline V gene are LGHNA and YNFKEQ. Trimming took 6 bases from V and 2 from J, leaving 11 bases between them. The CDR3 bases are TGTGCCAGCAGGAGTGCCTCGCCCTACAATGAGCAGTTCTTC. This translates into CASRSASPYNEQFF.

The V gene is TRBV7-6, the J gene TRBJ2-3, with D unresolved. Trimming removed 6 bases from V and 3 bases from J, with 13 bases in between. Germline V gene data show CDR1 as SGHVS and CDR2 as FNYEAQ. This CDR3 region has 14 residues. CDR3 residues: CASSDSFGTDTQYF. The CDR3 coding sequence is TGTGCCAGCAGTGACTCCTTCGGAACAGATACGCAGTATTTT. The entire variable domain, with the rest obtained from reference TRBV7-6 and TRBJ2-3, is as follows: GAGVSQSPRYKVTKRGQDVALRCDPISGHVSLYWYRQALGQGPEFLTYFNYEAQQDKSGLPNDRFSAERPEGSISTLTIQRTEQRDSAMYRCASSDSFGTDTQYFGPGTRLTVL.

The rearrangement links TRBV7-3 to TRBJ2-2; the D gene is possibly TRBD2 (6 bases). The CDR3 contains 15 residues. Trimming pared 4 bases from V and 4 bases from J, leaving 13 bases between. Germline lookup yields CDR1 SGHTA and CDR2 FQGTGA. CDR3 sequence: CASSSSASGTGELFF. In DNA, the CDR3 is TGTGCCAGCAGCTCTAGCGCGAGCGGCACCGGGGAGCTGTTTTTT.

The chain uses TRBV27 and TRBJ1-4; 7 nucleotides align to TRBD1. J lost 8 bases, V lost 5 bases, and 8 bases had no gene match. The CDR3 contains 14 residues. CDR1 MNHEY and CDR2 SMNVEV come from the germline V gene (reference sequence). CDR3 nucleotide sequence: TGTGCCAGCAGTCCTACCCGACAGGGCGAAAAACTGTTTTTT. It specifies CASSPTRQGEKLFF.

The chain joins TRBV2 to TRBJ1-2; D is possibly TRBD1 (5 bases). Germline-derived CDR1 and CDR2 are SNHLY and FYNNEI. The CDR3 sequence is 16 residues long. Deletions cut 3 bases from V and 1 base from J, with 15 bases between. Written as DNA, the CDR3 is TGTGCCAGCAGTGAGGCCGGGGCAGCCAGTAACTATGGCTACACCTTC. Protein sequence: CASSEAGAASNYGYTF.

The chain couples TRBV30 to TRBJ1-2; no clear D gene. This CDR3 contains 12 residues. Deletions cut 1 base from V and 4 bases from J, with 7 bases between. The germline V gene has CDR1 GTSNPN and CDR2 SVGIG (reference sequence). The CDR3 sequence: CAWSDGGYGYTF. CDR3 bases: TGTGCCTGGAGTGACGGTGGCTATGGCTACACCTTC.

The V call is TRBV5-1, the J call TRBJ1-1; D gene uncertain. V lost 4 bases to trimming and J lost 6 bases, with 13 bases between them. Looked up from germline, CDR1 is SGHRS and CDR2 is YFSETQ. There are 13 residues in the CDR3. CDR3 nucleotide sequence: TGCGCCAGCAGCCCCGGGATGATCCCTGAAGCTTTCTTT. Protein: CASSPGMIPEAFF.

This clone was seen a single time. The chain is built from TRBV2 and TRBJ2-3; 12 positions match TRBD2. V was clipped by 8 bases and J by 2 bases; unmatched bases: 5. This CDR3 is 15 amino acids long. Germline V gives CDR1 SNHLY, CDR2 FYNNEI. The CDR3 spells CASRRTSGVTDTQYF. In DNA form, the CDR3 reads TGTGCCAGCCGTCGGACTAGCGGGGTCACAGATACGCAGTATTTT.

The J gene is TRBJ2-6, the V gene TRBV13; D is ambiguous. In germline, CDR1 is PRHDT, CDR2 FYEKMQ (reference sequence). This CDR3 is built from 16 residues. Trimming took 10 bases from V and 0 from J, leaving 16 bases between them. CDR3 protein: CATEIQRYSGANVLTF. The CDR3, as DNA: TGTGCCACGGAGATACAGCGTTACTCTGGGGCCAACGTCCTGACTTTC.